This TCR beta chain was retrieved from a study of response to subunit inactivated influenza vaccine. Study results and limitations: The study's authors posited that every seasonal influenza vaccination enlists few new T cells.

CDR1 is MNHEY, CDR2 SMNVEV, per germline (reference sequence). The CDR3 loop spans 18 amino acids. Between the trimmed V and J ends, which lost 7 bases and 0 bases, there was a span of 19 bases. MiXCR, run by TCRdb on the RT-PCR reads, gives a single entry per CDR3 protein. The repertoire consists of approximately 500,000 distinct CDR3 sequences, with 10% to 15% occurring once and the leading ten covering 13%. This clonotype appeared a few times. No antigen is known for it. This rearrangement joins TRBV27 to TRBJ2-6; no clear D gene. The clonotype originates from a man aged 45-65 years who received an inactivated influenza vaccine. The sequencing used PBMCs from blood, collected 40 to 50 days after vaccination. For the CDR3, the DNA is TGTGCCAGCACCCTCTTGGACCATTTTTTCTCTGGGGCCAACGTCCTGACTTTC. It translates to CASTLLDHFFSGANVLTF.